The present T cell receptor beta chain was sequenced within a study of T cell changes during pregnancy in multiple sclerosis. Some clones are missing from TCRdb's copy, which holds only in-frame ones; the method was immunoSEQ multiplex PCR. The sample records 65,000 to 95,000 clones, approximately 91% being singletons. This CDR3 has 15 amino acids. V lost 5 bases, J lost 5 bases, and 16 bases lay in between. Germline-derived CDR1 and CDR2 are SGHAT and FQDESV (reference sequence). The genes are TRBV11-1 and TRBJ2-1, with TRBD2 as a possible D gene (6 bases). The origin of this receptor is a female donor with multiple sclerosis, enrolled in a pregnancy study. The material was peripheral blood, obtained before pregnancy. The CDR3: CASSPRGKGNNEQFF. CDR3 in DNA: TGTGCCAGCAGCCCCCGGGGGAAAGGGAACAATGAGCAGTTCTTC.